One and the same sample provided the 25 T cell receptor beta chains below, sequenced in a study of blood T cell repertoires in COVID-19. Repertoires were generated with immunoSEQ multiplex PCR, while TCRdb's copy carries only in-frame clones and drops some. Of 100,000 to 150,000 clones listed, roughly four fifths are singletons. Sequenced sample: peripheral blood. All receptors derive from a man aged 55 to 70 with acute or convalescent COVID-19.

The V and J genes are TRBV21-1 and TRBJ1-5; the table gives TRBD1 as D, unverified against the DNA. TRBV21-1 constitutes a pseudogene. The CDR3 contains 19 residues. The CDR3 DNA reads as TGTGCCAGCAGCAAATTCCGGGACAGGGAGAAGGTGAGCAATCAGCCCCAGCATTTT. Translated: CASSKFRDREKVSNQPQHF.

V and J are TRBV15 and TRBJ2-4; D gene ambiguous. The CDR3 sequence is 13 residues long. Germline V gives CDR1 LNHNV, CDR2 YYDKDF (reference sequence). Trimming removed 1 base from V and 8 bases from J, with 9 bases in between. Here the CDR3 reads CATSRAPRDIQYF. CDR3 coding DNA: TGTGCCACCAGCAGAGCCCCCCGGGACATTCAGTACTTC.

The genes are TRBV5-4 and TRBJ2-2; 7 bases are shared with TRBD1. J lost 4 bases, V lost 6 bases, and 15 bases had no gene match. The CDR3 is made up of 17 amino acids. Germline-derived CDR1 and CDR2 are SGHNT and YYREEE (reference sequence). CDR3 loop: CASTPISTGRTTGELFF. CDR3 DNA: TGTGCCAGCACCCCAATTTCGACAGGGAGAACCACCGGGGAGCTGTTTTTT.

This clone was observed once. The chain is built from TRBV18 and TRBJ1-1, with D unresolved. CDR1 and CDR2 (germline): KGHSH, LQKENI. Trimming removed 6 bases from V and 10 bases from J, with 12 bases in between. This CDR3 contains 11 residues. The CDR3 bases are TGTGCCAGCTCCCTGAGGGAAAGAGCTTTCTTT. Translated: CASSLRERAFF.

The gene calls are TRBV3-1 (or the pseudogene TRBV3-2) and TRBJ1-2; D unclear. The CDR3 extends over 12 amino acids. V was clipped by 7 bases and J by 4 bases, with 10 bases between them. The germline V gene encodes CDR1 LGHDT and CDR2 YNNKEL (reference sequence). CDR3: CASTAGPYGYTF. The DNA for the CDR3 is TGTGCCAGCACCGCAGGTCCCTATGGCTACACCTTC.

The gene calls are TRBV4-1 and TRBJ2-1, with D perhaps TRBD2 (6 bases). Trimming shortened V by 0 bases and J by 7 bases, and 13 bases separated the two germline ends. This CDR3 spans 15 amino acids. The V gene's germline CDR1 is MGHRA and CDR2 YSYEKL. CDR3 sequence reads: CASSQDTGRGNEQFF. CDR3 DNA sequence: TGCGCCAGCAGCCAAGATACCGGGAGAGGTAATGAGCAGTTCTTC.

The chain is built from TRBV27 and TRBJ2-7; TRBD2 aligns across 8 bases. The CDR3 runs 17 residues. The germline CDR1 and CDR2 sequences are MNHEY and SMNVEV (reference sequence). The junction had 13 bases not matched to a gene; V was cut back by 4 bases and J by 2 bases. The CDR3 bases are TGTGCCAGCAGTTGGGGGGACTTTGTAGCGGGACCCTACGAGCAGTACTTC. Translation: CASSWGDFVAGPYEQYF.

The chain couples TRBV18 to TRBJ1-2, with 10 bases identical to TRBD1. There are 17 residues in the CDR3. Per germline, CDR1 KGHSH and CDR2 LQKENI. V shed 5 bases and J 4 bases; nucleotides not matched to a gene: 13. CDR3 residues: CASSTDRGRVEPYGYTF. In nucleotides, the CDR3 is TGTGCCAGCTCAACAGACAGGGGGCGAGTTGAGCCCTATGGCTACACCTTC.

The chain recombines TRBV28 with TRBJ1-6; weak D call: TRBD1 (6 bases). Per the germline V gene, CDR1 is MDHEN and CDR2 is SYDVKM. The length of the CDR3 is 15 residues. Trimming took 5 bases from V and 9 from J, leaving 17 bases between them. CDR3 bases: TGTGCCAGCAGTGGGGGGGCGCGGGGCGGTTCACCCCTCCACTTT. This encodes CASSGGARGGSPLHF.

V and J are TRBV29-1 and TRBJ2-7; tentative D call: TRBD2 (5 bases). Germline lookup yields CDR1 SQVTM and CDR2 ANQGSEA. Trimming stripped 6 bases from V and 7 bases from J, with 13 bases between. This CDR3 is built from 11 residues. This CDR3 reads CSVKDPGEQYF. The CDR3 DNA reads as TGCAGCGTGAAGGACCCGGGGGAGCAGTACTTC.

This chain links TRBV12-3 or TRBV12-4 with TRBJ1-2; D possibly corresponds to TRBD1 (6 bases). The V end lost 2 bases, the J end lost 4 bases, and 8 bases lay between the germline ends. The CDR3 has 13 residues. The CDR3 protein is CASSLQGTYGYTF. The CDR3 bases are TGTGCCAGCAGTTTACAGGGGACCTATGGCTACACCTTC.

This clone was counted once. The genes are TRBV19 and TRBJ1-1, with D possibly being TRBD1 (6 bases). The CDR3 is 13 residues long. CDR1 is LNHDA and CDR2 is SQIVND in the germline V gene (reference sequence). Trimming left V 9 bases short and J 5 bases short, with 16 bases between. DNA of the CDR3: TGTGCCAGCAGGGGAGAGGGGCTGACTGAAGCTTTCTTT. Amino acid sequence: CASRGEGLTEAFF. Full variable domain (missing parts from reference TRBV19 and TRBJ1-1): DGGITQSPKYLFRKEGQNVTLSCEQNLNHDAMYWYRQDPGQGLRLIYYSQIVNDFQKGDIAEGYSVSREKKESFPLTVTSAQKNPTAFYLCASRGEGLTEAFFGQGTRLTVV.

The CDR3 loop is CASRDQGFTEAFF. The CDR3 bases are TGTGCCAGCAGGGACCAGGGATTCACTGAAGCTTTCTTT. The chain uses TRBV2 and TRBJ1-1; D is perhaps TRBD1 (5 bases). Germline V lookup: CDR1 SNHLY, CDR2 FYNNEI. The V end was cut by 6 bases, the J end by 4 bases, with 12 bases between. CDR3 length: 13 amino acids.

The chain carries TRBV24-1 and TRBJ1-2, with 8 bases lining up with TRBD1. The CDR3 sequence is 14 residues long. Trimming removed 4 bases from V and 4 bases from J; junction bases left unmatched: 4. Germline assignment: CDR1 KGHDR and CDR2 SFDVKD. CDR3 nucleotide sequence: TGTGCCACCAGTGACTGGGACAGGAGCTATGGCTACACCTTC. It is translated as CATSDWDRSYGYTF.

The rearrangement joins TRBV5-1 to TRBJ1-2; maybe TRBD1 (5 bases). The CDR3 sequence is 13 residues long. In germline, CDR1 is SGHRS, CDR2 YFSETQ. Trimming pared 4 bases from V and 7 bases from J, leaving 14 bases between. CDR3 nucleotide sequence: TGCGCCAGCAGCCTAAAATTGGACACTGGCTACACCTTC. Protein sequence: CASSLKLDTGYTF.

This chain links TRBV6-6 with TRBJ2-6; 8 positions match TRBD1. CDR1 and CDR2 from the germline V gene are MNHNY and SVGAGI (reference sequence). V lost 5 bases, J lost 0 bases, and 9 bases stayed unmatched. The CDR3 totals 18 residues. CDR3 nucleotide sequence: TGTGCCAGCAGTCCTTGGGGACAGGCGGACTCTGGGGCCAACGTCCTGACTTTC. It translates to CASSPWGQADSGANVLTF.

V is TRBV5-4 and J is TRBJ1-5; tentatively, D is TRBD1 (5 bases). V lost 5 bases and J 4 bases, leaving 10 bases between the germline ends. The germline V gene has CDR1 SGHNT and CDR2 YYREEE (reference sequence). This CDR3 region has 13 residues. The CDR3 DNA reads TGTGCCAGCAGTCAGGGAAGGAATCAGCCCCAGCATTTT. Its protein is CASSQGRNQPQHF.

This clone turned up a few times. This chain uses TRBV5-1 with TRBJ2-2; 9 nucleotides agree with TRBD2. CDR3 length: 15 amino acids. Germline trimming cut 7 bases from V and 2 bases from J; bases unmatched to any gene: 6. Per germline, CDR1 SGHRS and CDR2 YFSETQ. For the CDR3, the DNA is TGCGCCAGCTCCCTACTAGCGGGTAACACCGGGGAGCTGTTTTTT. Amino acid sequence: CASSLLAGNTGELFF.

The rearrangement uses TRBV28 and TRBJ1-1; weak D call: TRBD1 (6 bases). The germline V gene encodes CDR1 MDHEN and CDR2 SYDVKM. CDR3 length equals 13 residues. The V and J ends lost 6 bases and 0 bases respectively, with 8 bases between them. CDR3 bases: TGTGCCAGCAGGGACAGATTGAACACTGAAGCTTTCTTT. It is translated as CASRDRLNTEAFF. The variable domain in full, completed from reference TRBV28 and TRBJ1-1, reads DVKVTQSSRYLVKRTGEKVFLECVQDMDHENMFWYRQDPGLGLRLIYFSYDVKMKEKGDIPEGYSVSREKKERFSLILESASTNQTSMYLCASRDRLNTEAFFGQGTRLTVV.

This chain uses TRBV24-1 with TRBJ1-5; a weak D match, TRBD1 (5 bases). This CDR3 has 13 amino acids. The V gene lost 7 bases and the J gene lost 3 bases, with 9 bases spanning the gap. Germline V gene data show CDR1 as KGHDR and CDR2 as SFDVKD. Written as DNA, the CDR3 is TGTGCCACCAGGCAGGGAAACAATCAGCCCCAGCATTTT. It specifies CATRQGNNQPQHF.

The gene calls are TRBV20-1 and TRBJ2-7; D possibly corresponds to TRBD2 (5 bases). Germline V gene lookup returns CDR1 DFQATT and CDR2 SNEGSKA (reference sequence). The CDR3 is 14 residues long. Trimming pared 6 bases from V and 0 bases from J, leaving 15 bases between. CDR3: CSASPAGLSYEQYF. In nucleotides, the CDR3 is TGCAGTGCCAGTCCGGCGGGCCTCTCCTACGAGCAGTACTTC.

The table lists this clone with a count of one. The V and J genes are TRBV23-1 and TRBJ2-7, with 9 nucleotides matching TRBD1. TRBV23-1 counts as an open reading frame of uncertain function. V trimming: 3 bases; J trimming: 3 bases; junction bases outside the gene matches: 9. The CDR3 extends over 16 amino acids. In nucleotides, the CDR3 is TGCGCCAGCAGTCATTCGGACAGGGGCCTTAACTACGAGCAGTACTTC. It is translated as CASSHSDRGLNYEQYF.

The chain uses TRBV24-1 and TRBJ2-1, with D perhaps TRBD2 (6 bases). The CDR3 contains 12 residues. V was cut by 6 bases and J by 9 bases, with 11 bases left in between. The germline V gene has CDR1 KGHDR and CDR2 SFDVKD. CDR3 region: CATSSWRGEQFF. CDR3 nucleotides: TGTGCCACCAGTTCCTGGCGGGGTGAGCAGTTCTTC.

The chain couples TRBV6-1 to TRBJ1-5; maybe TRBD1 (5 bases). The V gene's germline CDR1 is MNHNS and CDR2 SASEGT. The CDR3 totals 13 residues. V dropped 0 bases and J dropped 8 bases, with 8 bases sitting between them. This chain's CDR3 is CASSEAWGEPQHF. In DNA form, the CDR3 reads TGTGCCAGCAGTGAAGCGTGGGGGGAGCCCCAGCATTTT.

The chain couples TRBV7-2 to TRBJ2-2; 9 nucleotides align to TRBD1. This CDR3 spans 15 amino acids. V shed 3 bases, J shed 3 bases, and the junction held 2 bases outside the gene matches. Germline CDR1 is SGHTA and CDR2 is FQGNSA. CDR3 nucleotide sequence: TGTGCCAGCAGCTTGGGACAGGGAGACACCGGGGAGCTGTTTTTT. Protein: CASSLGQGDTGELFF.